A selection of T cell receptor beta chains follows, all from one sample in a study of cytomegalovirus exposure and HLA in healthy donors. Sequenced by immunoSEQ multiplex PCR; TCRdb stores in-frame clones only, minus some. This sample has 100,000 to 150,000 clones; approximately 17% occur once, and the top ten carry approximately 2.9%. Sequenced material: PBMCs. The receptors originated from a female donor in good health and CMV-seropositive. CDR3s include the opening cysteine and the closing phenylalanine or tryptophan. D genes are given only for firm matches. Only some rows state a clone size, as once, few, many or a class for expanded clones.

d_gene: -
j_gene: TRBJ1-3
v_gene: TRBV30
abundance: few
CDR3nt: TGTGCCTGGATGCGATACAGGGTCGCTGGAAACACCATATATTTT
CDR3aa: CAWMRYRVAGNTIYF

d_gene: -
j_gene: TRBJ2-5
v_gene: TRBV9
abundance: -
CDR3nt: TGTGCCAGCAGCGTGGAGGGTGAGACCCAGTACTTC
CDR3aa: CASSVEGETQYF

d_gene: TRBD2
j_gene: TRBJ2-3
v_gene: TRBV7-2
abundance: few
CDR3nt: TGTGCCAGCAGCTTAACTAGCGGGGGCGATACCTCTAGCACAGATACGCAGTATTTT
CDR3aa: CASSLTSGGDTSSTDTQYF

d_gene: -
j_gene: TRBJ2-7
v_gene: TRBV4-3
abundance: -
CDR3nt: TGCGCCAGCAGCCAAGGGTCAGTGTCCTACGAGCAGTACTTC
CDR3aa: CASSQGSVSYEQYF

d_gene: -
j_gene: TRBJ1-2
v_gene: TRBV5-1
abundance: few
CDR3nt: TGCGCCAGCAGCTTGTTCTCGGGAACTGAATCGCCCCTCTATGGCTACACCTTC
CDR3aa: CASSLFSGTESPLYGYTF

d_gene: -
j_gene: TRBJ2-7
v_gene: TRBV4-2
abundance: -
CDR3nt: TGTGCCAGCAGCCAAGAACCAGGAGGGCTGACGGGGCCTAGCGAGCAGTACTTC
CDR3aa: CASSQEPGGLTGPSEQYF

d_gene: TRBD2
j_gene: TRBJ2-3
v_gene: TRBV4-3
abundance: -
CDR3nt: TGCGCCAGCAGCCAAGTTAAGGTCGGGGGGTTTGGCACAGATACGCAGTATTTT
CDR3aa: CASSQVKVGGFGTDTQYF

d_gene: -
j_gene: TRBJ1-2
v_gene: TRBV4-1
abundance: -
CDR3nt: TGCGCCAGCAGCCCCACGGCGACGGGGTACAACTATGGCTACACCTTC
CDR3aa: CASSPTATGYNYGYTF

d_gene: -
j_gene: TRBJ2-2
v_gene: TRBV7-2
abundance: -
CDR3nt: TGTGCCAGCACCTCTTTCGCGAACACCGGGGAGCTGTTTTTT
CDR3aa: CASTSFANTGELFF

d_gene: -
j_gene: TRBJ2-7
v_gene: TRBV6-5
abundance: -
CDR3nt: TGTGCCAGCAGTTACTCTTCCCAGGGGTCGTACGAGCAGTACTTC
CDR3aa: CASSYSSQGSYEQYF

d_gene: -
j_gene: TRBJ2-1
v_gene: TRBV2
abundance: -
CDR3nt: TGTGCCAGCAGTGGATGGGGGGTGGCGGATGAGCAGTTCTTC
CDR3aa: CASSGWGVADEQFF

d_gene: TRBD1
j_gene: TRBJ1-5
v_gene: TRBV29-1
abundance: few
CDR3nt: TGCAGCGCCACAGGGGACCGAGGCAATCAGCCCCAGCATTTT
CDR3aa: CSATGDRGNQPQHF

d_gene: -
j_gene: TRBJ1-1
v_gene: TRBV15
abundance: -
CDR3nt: TGTGCCACCAGCAGAGGAGGACTAGTCGAAGCTTTCTTT
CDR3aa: CATSRGGLVEAFF

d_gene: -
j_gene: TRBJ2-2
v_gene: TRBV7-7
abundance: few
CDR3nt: TGTGCCAGCAGCCGAACGACAGGGAACACCGGGGAGCTGTTTTTT
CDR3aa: CASSRTTGNTGELFF

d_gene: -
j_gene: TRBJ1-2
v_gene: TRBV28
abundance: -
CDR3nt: TGTGCCAGCAGTAAATTCCTTAAGGCAGGGGATAACTATGGCTACACCTTC
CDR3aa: CASSKFLKAGDNYGYTF

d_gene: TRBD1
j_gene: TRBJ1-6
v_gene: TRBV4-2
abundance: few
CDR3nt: TGTGCCAGCAGCCAAGCGGACAGGAGCTCCTATAATTCACCCCTCCACTTT
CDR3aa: CASSQADRSSYNSPLHF

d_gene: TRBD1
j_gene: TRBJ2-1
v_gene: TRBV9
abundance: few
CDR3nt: TGTGCCAGCAATCCGGGACAGGGGTGGGATGAGCAGTTCTTC
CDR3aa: CASNPGQGWDEQFF

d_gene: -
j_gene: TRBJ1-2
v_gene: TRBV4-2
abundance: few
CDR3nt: TGTGCCAGCAGCCGACAGGCGACCGTCTTAGACAAGAGGAACTATGGCTACACCTTC
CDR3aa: CASSRQATVLDKRNYGYTF

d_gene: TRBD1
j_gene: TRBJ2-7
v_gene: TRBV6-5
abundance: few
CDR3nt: TGTGCCAGCAGTTTACCGTGGACAGGGGGTTCCTACGAGCAGTACTTC
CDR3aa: CASSLPWTGGSYEQYF

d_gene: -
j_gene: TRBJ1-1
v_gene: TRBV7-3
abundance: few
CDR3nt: TGTGCCAGCAGCTTAACGGCTATAGGGACCGGGAGCACTGAAGCTTTCTTT
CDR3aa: CASSLTAIGTGSTEAFF

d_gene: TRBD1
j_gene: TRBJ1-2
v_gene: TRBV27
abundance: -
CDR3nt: TGTGCCAGCAGCCCACAGGGGAACTATGGCTACACCTTC
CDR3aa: CASSPQGNYGYTF

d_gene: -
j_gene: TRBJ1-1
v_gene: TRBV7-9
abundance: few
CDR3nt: TGTGCCAGCAGCGGGGGGGTCACTGAAGCTTTCTTT
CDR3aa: CASSGGVTEAFF

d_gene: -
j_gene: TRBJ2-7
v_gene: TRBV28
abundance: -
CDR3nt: TGTGCCAGCAGTTTAACAGGGACGTCCGAGCAGTACTTC
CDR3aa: CASSLTGTSEQYF

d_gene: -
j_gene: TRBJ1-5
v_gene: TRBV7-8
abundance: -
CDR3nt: TGTGCCAGCAGCCAAAAGCAACCACTCGAAAATCAGCCCCAGCATTTT
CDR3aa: CASSQKQPLENQPQHF

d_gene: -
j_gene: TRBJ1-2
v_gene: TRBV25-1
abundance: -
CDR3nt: TGTGCCAGCAGTGCGTCTAAGCTCCAAACAGGGACGGGGGGCTACACCTTC
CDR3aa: CASSASKLQTGTGGYTF

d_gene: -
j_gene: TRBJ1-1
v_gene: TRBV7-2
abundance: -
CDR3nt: TGTGCCAGCAGCTTGCAGGCGGGATCAAACACTGAAGCTTTCTTT
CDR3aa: CASSLQAGSNTEAFF

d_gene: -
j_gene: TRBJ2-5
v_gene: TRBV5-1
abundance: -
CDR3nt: TGCGCCAGCAACCTCGGTCACAGGTTGGGGGAGACCCAGTACTTC
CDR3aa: CASNLGHRLGETQYF

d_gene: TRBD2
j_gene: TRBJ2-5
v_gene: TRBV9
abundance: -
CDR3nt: TGTGCCAGCAGCGTTAGCGGGGACGAGTACCAAGAGACCCAGTACTTC
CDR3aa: CASSVSGDEYQETQYF

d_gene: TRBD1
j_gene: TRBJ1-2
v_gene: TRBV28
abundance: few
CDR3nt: TGTGCCAGCAGTTTTCCAGGACAGGGTGGCTACACCTTC
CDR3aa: CASSFPGQGGYTF

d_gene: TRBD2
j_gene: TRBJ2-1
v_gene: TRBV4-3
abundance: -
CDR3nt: TGCGCCAGCAGCCAAGATCCTGCGGGAGGTCGTTTGGAGCAGTTCTTC
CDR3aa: CASSQDPAGGRLEQFF

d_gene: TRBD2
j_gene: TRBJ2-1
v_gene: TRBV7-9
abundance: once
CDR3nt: TGTGCCAGCAGCCTTACTAGCGGGGGAAAGGAGCAGTTCTTC
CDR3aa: CASSLTSGGKEQFF

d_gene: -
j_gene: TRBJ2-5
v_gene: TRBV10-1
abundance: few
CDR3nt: TGCGCCAGTCGGCTTAGCGACCGGGAGCAGTACTTC
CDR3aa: CASRLSDREQYF

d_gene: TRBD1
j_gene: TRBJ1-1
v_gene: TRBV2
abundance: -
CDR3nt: TGTGCCAGCAGTGTATTGGGACAGGGGAGTTACACTGAAGCTTTCTTT
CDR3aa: CASSVLGQGSYTEAFF

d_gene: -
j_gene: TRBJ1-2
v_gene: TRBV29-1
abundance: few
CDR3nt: TGCAGCGTGGCCTTGTCCCGGGGAGGGTTTACTTATGGCTACACCTTC
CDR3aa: CSVALSRGGFTYGYTF

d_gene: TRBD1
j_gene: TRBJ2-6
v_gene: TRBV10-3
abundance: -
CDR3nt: TGTGCCATCAGGGGACAGAACTCTGGGGCCAACGTCCTGACTTTC
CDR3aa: CAIRGQNSGANVLTF

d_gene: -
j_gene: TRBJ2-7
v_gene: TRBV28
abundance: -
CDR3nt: TGTGCGGGAGGCGGGCGGAGCTACGAGCAGTACTTC
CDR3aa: CAGGGRSYEQYF

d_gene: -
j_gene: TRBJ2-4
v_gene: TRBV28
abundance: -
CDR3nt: TGTGCCAGCAGTTTATGGGGTCTTGGGGAGGTGGACAAAAACATTCAGTACTTC
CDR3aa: CASSLWGLGEVDKNIQYF

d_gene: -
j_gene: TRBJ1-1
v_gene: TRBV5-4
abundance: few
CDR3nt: TGTGCCAGCAGCTTGGACCTAAATAGTAACACTGAAGCTTTCTTT
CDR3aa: CASSLDLNSNTEAFF

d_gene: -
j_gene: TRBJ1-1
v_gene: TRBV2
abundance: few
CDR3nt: TGTGCCAGCAGTGCCCACAGGGTAGAGTCTGAAGCTTTCTTT
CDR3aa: CASSAHRVESEAFF

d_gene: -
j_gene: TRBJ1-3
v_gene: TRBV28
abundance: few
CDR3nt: TGTGCCAGCAGTTTCGCGACAGCTGGAAACACCATATATTTT
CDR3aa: CASSFATAGNTIYF

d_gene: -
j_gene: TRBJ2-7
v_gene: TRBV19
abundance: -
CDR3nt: TGTGCCAGTAGTCTCCAAGTCGCAGGGGCGAGGTACAACTACGAGCAGTACTTC
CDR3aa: CASSLQVAGARYNYEQYF

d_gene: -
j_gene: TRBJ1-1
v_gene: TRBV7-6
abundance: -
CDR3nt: TGTGCCAGCAGCTTAGTGGGGGGGCTGAACACTGAAGCTTTCTTT
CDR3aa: CASSLVGGLNTEAFF

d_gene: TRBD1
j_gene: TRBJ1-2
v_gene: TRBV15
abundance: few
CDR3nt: TGTGCCACCAGCTGGGGTCGGGGACAGGGTTATGGCTACACCTTC
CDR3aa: CATSWGRGQGYGYTF

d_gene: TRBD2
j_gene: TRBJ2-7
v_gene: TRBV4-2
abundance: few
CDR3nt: TGTGCCAGCAGCCAAGATCAGGGCGGGGGGAACTACGAGCAGTACTTC
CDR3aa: CASSQDQGGGNYEQYF

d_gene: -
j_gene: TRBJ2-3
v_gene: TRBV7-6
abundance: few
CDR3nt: TGTGCCAGCAGCTTAGTGGTCAGGGTCACAGATACGCAGTATTTT
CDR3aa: CASSLVVRVTDTQYF

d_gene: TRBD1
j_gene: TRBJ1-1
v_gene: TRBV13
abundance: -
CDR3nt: TGTGCCAGCAGCTTAGGCCATACAGGGGGCTTCTTGGAAGCTTTCTTT
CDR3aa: CASSLGHTGGFLEAFF

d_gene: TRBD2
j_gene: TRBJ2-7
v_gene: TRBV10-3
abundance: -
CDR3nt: TGTGCCATCAGTGAGAGCCTAGCGGGAGAAGGCGAGCAGTACTTC
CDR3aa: CAISESLAGEGEQYF

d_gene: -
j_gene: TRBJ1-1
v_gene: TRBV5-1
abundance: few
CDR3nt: TGCGCCAGCAGCTTGGAAAGGGGGAACACTGAAGCTTTCTTT
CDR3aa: CASSLERGNTEAFF

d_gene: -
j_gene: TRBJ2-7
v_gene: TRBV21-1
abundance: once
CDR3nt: TGTGCCAGCAGCCAGACTAGCGGGGTTATTTACGAGCAGTACTTC
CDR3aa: CASSQTSGVIYEQYF

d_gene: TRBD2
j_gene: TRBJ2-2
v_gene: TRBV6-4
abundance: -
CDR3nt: TGTGCCAGCAGCGAGGGACTAGCGGACACCGGGGAGCTGTTTTTT
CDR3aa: CASSEGLADTGELFF

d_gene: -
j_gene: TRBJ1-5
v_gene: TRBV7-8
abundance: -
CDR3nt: TGTGCCAGCAGCCCGCGTCGGTGGGCTCAGCCCCAGCATTTT
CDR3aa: CASSPRRWAQPQHF

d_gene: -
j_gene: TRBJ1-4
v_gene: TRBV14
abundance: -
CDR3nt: TGTGCCAGCAGCCTAGGGGCGATATCTGAAAAACTGTTTTTT
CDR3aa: CASSLGAISEKLFF

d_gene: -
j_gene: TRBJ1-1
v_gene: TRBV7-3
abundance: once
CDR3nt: TGTGCCAGCAGATCCCGGACACTGAGGGGGTTGAACACTGAAGCTTTCTTT
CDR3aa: CASRSRTLRGLNTEAFF